This T cell receptor beta chain was captured in a study of T cells in Graves' hyperthyroidism and ophthalmopathy. This clonotype has a count of ten or more. Trimming at V came to 7 bases and at J to 2 bases, leaving 10 bases not matched to a gene. In germline, CDR1 is MDHEN, CDR2 SYDVKM. CDR3 size: 15 residues. From RNA transcripts, TCR beta CDR3 regions were amplified. The HTBI set primed first-round TCR CDR3 RT-PCR. Using its own MiXCR run on the multiplex PCR reads, TCRdb lists one record per CDR3 protein. Among some 740,000 distinct CDR3 sequences listed, around 15% were seen once. Investigators excluded patients with uncontrolled infection, other autoimmune disease, pregnancy or lactation.

The clonotype comes from a woman between 18 and 30 years old with Graves' hyperthyroidism. The chain links TRBV28 to TRBJ2-7; 8 bases are a match to TRBD2. Sequencing was carried out using blood. As DNA, the CDR3 is TGTGCCAGCATCAACACGGGAGGGGGGACCTACGAGCAGTACTTC. Translated, it gives CASINTGGGTYEQYF.